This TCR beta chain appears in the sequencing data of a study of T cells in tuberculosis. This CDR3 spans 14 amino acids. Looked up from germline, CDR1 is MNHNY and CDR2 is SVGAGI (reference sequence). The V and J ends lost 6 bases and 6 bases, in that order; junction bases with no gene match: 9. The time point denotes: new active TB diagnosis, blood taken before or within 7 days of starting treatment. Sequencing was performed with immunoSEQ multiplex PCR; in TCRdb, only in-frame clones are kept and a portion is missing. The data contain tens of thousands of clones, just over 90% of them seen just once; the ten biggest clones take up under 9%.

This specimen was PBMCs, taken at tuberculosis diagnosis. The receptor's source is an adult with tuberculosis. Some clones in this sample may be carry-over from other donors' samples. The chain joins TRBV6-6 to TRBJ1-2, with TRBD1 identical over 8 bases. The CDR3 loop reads CASRPPGQAHGYTF. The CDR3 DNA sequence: TGTGCCAGCAGACCCCCGGGACAGGCCCATGGCTACACCTTC.